This TCR beta chain came from a study of pediatric ulcerative colitis. Trimming took off 1 base at V and 6 bases at J, with 9 bases between the two ends. This CDR3 comprises 13 residues. CDR1 is KGHSH and CDR2 is LQKENI in the germline V gene. The protocol was immunoSEQ multiplex PCR, while the TCRdb copy is restricted to in-frame clones and leaves out a portion. Among 30,000 to 45,000 clones, less than 85% were seen once, and the ten largest hold roughly 25%. Of note for this clone: Its antigen is not identified.

General observations from the study: Substantially fewer templates came from a couple of patients' blood samples. Ulcerative colitis patients shared more blood-rectal clones than controls.

This sequence was found in a girl aged 5-17 years with moderate ulcerative colitis. The chain carries TRBV18 and TRBJ1-2; no reliable D call. Sequenced: blood. CDR3 sequence reads: CASSPLSGNGYTF. In nucleotides, the CDR3 is TGTGCCAGCTCACCACTGTCGGGGAATGGCTACACCTTC. Together with reference TRBV18 and TRBJ1-2, the CDR3 gives the full variable domain: NAGVMQNPRHLVRRRGQEARLRCSPMKGHSHVYWYRQLPEEGLKFMVYLQKENIIDESGMPKERFSAEFPKEGPSILRIQQVVRGDSAAYFCASSPLSGNGYTFGSGTRLTVV.